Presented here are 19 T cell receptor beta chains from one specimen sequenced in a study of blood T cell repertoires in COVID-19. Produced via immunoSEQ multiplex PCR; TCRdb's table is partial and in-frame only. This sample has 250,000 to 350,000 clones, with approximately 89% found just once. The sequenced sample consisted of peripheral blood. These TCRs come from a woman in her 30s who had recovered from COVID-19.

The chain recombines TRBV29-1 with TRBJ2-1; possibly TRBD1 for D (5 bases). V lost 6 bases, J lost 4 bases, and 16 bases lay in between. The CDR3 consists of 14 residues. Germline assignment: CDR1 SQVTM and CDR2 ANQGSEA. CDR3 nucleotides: TGCAGCGTCGTTGGGGCCGTGAGTTACAATGAGCAGTTCTTC. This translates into CSVVGAVSYNEQFF.

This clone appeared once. The CDR3 sequence: CASSQDVAQGQFF. CDR3 DNA sequence: TGTGCCAGCAGCCAAGATGTCGCCCAGGGGCAGTTCTTC. The rearrangement links TRBV3-1 (or the pseudogene TRBV3-2) to TRBJ2-1, with a weak D call TRBD1 (5 bases). Germline-derived CDR1 and CDR2 are LGHDT and YNNKEL (reference sequence). Trimming took off 0 bases at V and 12 bases at J, with 12 bases between the two ends. The CDR3 is made up of 13 amino acids.

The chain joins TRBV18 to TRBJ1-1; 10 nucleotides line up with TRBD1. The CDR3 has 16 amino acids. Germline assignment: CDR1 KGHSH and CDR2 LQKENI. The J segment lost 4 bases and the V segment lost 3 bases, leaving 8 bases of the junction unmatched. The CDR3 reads CASSPGTGAAGTEAFF. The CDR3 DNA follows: TGTGCCAGCTCACCGGGGACAGGGGCCGCGGGCACTGAAGCTTTCTTT.

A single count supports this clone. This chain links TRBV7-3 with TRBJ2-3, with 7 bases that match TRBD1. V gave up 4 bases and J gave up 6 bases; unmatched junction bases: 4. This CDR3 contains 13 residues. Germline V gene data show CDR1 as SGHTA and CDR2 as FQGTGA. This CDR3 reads CASSSTGADTQYF. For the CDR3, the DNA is TGTGCCAGCAGCTCAACAGGGGCTGATACGCAGTATTTT.

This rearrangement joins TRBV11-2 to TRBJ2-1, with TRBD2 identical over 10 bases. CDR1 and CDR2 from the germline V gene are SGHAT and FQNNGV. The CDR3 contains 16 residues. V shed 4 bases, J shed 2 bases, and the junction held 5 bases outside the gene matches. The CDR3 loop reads CASSSQAGGPYNEQFF. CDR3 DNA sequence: TGTGCCAGCAGCTCACAAGCGGGGGGGCCCTACAATGAGCAGTTCTTC. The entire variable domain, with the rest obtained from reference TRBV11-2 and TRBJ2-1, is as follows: EAGVAQSPRYKIIEKRQSVAFWCNPISGHATLYWYQQILGQGPKLLIQFQNNGVVDDSQLPKDRFSAERLKGVDSTLKIQPAKLEDSAVYLCASSSQAGGPYNEQFFGPGTRLTVL.

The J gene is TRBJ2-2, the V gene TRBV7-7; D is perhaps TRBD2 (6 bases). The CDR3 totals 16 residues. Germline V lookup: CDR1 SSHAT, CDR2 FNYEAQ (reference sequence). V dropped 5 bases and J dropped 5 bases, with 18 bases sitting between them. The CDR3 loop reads CASSLSGGRSTGELFF. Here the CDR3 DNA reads TGTGCCAGCAGCCTGTCTGGAGGGCGAAGTACCGGGGAGCTGTTTTTT.

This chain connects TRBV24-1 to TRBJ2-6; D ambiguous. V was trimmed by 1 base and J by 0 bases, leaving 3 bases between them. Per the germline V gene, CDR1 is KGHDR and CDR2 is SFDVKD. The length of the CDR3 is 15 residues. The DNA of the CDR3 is TGTGCCACCAGTGATTTATACTCTGGGGCCAACGTCCTGACTTTC. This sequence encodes CATSDLYSGANVLTF.

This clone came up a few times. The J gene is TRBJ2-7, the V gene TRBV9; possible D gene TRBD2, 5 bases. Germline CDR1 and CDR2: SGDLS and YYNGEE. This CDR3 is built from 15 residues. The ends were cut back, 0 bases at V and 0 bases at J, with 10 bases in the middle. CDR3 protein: CASSVGAGLSYEQYF. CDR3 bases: TGTGCCAGCAGCGTAGGGGCCGGACTCTCCTACGAGCAGTACTTC.

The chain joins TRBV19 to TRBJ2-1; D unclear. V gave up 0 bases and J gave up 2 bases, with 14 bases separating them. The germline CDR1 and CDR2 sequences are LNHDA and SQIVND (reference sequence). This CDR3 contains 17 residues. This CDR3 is CASSIDVSPPPYNEQFF. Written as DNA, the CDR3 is TGTGCCAGTAGTATAGATGTGAGCCCGCCCCCCTACAATGAGCAGTTCTTC. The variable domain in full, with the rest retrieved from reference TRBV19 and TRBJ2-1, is DGGITQSPKYLFRKEGQNVTLSCEQNLNHDAMYWYRQDPGQGLRLIYYSQIVNDFQKGDIAEGYSVSREKKESFPLTVTSAQKNPTAFYLCASSIDVSPPPYNEQFFGPGTRLTVL.

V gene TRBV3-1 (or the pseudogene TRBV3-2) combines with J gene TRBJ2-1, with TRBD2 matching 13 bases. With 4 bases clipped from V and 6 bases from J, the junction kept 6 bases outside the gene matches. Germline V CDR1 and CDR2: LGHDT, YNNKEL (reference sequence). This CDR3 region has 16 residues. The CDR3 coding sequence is TGTGCCAGCAGCCTTTACGGGACTAGCGGGACCAATGAGCAGTTCTTC. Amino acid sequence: CASSLYGTSGTNEQFF.

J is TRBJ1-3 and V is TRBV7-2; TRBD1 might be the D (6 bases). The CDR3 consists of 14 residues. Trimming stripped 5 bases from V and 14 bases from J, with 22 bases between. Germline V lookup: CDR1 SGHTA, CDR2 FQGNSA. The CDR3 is CASSPVGLRGTLYF. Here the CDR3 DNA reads TGTGCCAGCAGCCCCGTGGGCCTCAGGGGAACCTTATATTTT.

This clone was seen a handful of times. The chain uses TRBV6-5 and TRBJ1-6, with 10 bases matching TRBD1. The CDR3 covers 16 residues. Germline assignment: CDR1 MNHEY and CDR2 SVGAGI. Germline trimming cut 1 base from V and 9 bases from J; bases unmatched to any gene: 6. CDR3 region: CASSYWDRGVGSPLHF. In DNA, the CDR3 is TGTGCCAGCAGTTACTGGGACAGGGGTGTTGGTTCACCCCTCCACTTT.

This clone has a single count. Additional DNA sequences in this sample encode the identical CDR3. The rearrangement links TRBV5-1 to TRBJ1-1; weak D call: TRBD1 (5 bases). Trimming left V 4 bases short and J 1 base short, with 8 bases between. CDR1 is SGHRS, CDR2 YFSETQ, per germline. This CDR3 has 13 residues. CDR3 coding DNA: TGCGCCAGCAGCCCCACAGGGAACACTGAAGCTTTCTTT. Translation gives CASSPTGNTEAFF.

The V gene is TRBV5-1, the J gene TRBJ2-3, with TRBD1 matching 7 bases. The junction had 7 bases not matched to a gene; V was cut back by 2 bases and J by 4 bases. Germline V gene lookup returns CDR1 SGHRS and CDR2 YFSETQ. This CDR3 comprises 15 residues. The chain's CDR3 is CASSFGTGVADTQYF. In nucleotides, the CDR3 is TGCGCCAGCAGCTTTGGAACAGGGGTGGCAGATACGCAGTATTTT.

DNA of the CDR3: TGTGCCAGCAGCTTACCGCGGACAGGGATACCAAATAGCAATCAGCCCCAGCATTTT. Translated: CASSLPRTGIPNSNQPQHF. This chain joins TRBV11-3 and TRBJ1-5; 8 nucleotides align to TRBD1. This CDR3 region has 19 residues. V lost 2 bases and J lost 0; bases outside the gene matches: 12. Germline CDR1 SGHNT, CDR2 YENEEA.

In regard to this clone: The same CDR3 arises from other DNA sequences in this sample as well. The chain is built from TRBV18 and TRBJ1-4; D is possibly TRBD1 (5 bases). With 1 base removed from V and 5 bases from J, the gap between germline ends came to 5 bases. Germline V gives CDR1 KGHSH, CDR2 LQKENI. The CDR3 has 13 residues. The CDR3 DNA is TGTGCCAGCTCACCACAGGGGAATGAAAAACTGTTTTTT. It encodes CASSPQGNEKLFF.

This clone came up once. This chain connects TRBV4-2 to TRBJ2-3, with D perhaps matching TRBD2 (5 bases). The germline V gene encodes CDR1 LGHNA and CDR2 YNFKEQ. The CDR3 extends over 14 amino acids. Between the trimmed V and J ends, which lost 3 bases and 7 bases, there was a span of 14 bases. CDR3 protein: CASSHGERQNTQYF. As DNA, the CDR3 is TGTGCCAGCAGCCATGGGGAGCGGCAGAATACGCAGTATTTT.

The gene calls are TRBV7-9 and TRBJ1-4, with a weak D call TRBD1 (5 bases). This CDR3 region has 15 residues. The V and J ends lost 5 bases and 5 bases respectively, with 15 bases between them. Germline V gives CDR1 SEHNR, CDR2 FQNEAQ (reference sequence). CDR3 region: CASSPQGGENEKLFF. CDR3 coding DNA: TGTGCCAGCAGCCCTCAGGGAGGCGAAAATGAAAAACTGTTTTTT.

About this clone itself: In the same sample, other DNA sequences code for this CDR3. The CDR3 protein is CASSLSSSYEQYF. Here the CDR3 DNA reads TGTGCCAGCAGTTTATCGTCTTCCTACGAGCAGTACTTC. This chain connects TRBV28 to TRBJ2-7; no definite D call. The CDR3 is 13 amino acids. CDR1 is MDHEN, CDR2 SYDVKM, per germline. The V end lost 1 base, the J end lost 1 base, and 5 bases lay between the germline ends.